The 11 T cell receptor beta chains in this list originate from one sample, sequenced in a study of Graves' ophthalmopathy and Graves' hyperthyroidism. Amplification of TCR beta CDR3 regions used RNA transcripts. Following a first-round RT-PCR that used HTBI primers, a second-round multiplex PCR was carried out. TCRdb ran MiXCR on the multiplex PCR reads and lists one entry per CDR3 protein. The sample yields some 1.1 million distinct CDR3 sequences, about 35% seen once. The sequencing input was peripheral blood or thyroid tissue (not recorded which). The receptor set was obtained from an adult man with Graves' hyperthyroidism.

This clonotype was seen many times. The chain is built from TRBV7-3 and TRBJ2-7; 9 nucleotides match TRBD2. The CDR3 has 15 amino acids. Germline-derived CDR1 and CDR2 are SGHTA and FQGTGA. V was pared by 5 bases and J by 0 bases, with 5 bases of the junction left unmatched. CDR3 loop: CASSQAGGGSYEQYF. Written as DNA, the CDR3 is TGTGCCAGCAGCCAGGCGGGAGGGGGCTCCTACGAGCAGTACTTC.

A note on this clonotype: A much larger clone lies a single base off, so this may be a read error. The gene calls are TRBV7-8 and TRBJ2-7; D unresolved. CDR3 length equals 15 residues. Germline loops: CDR1 SGHVS, CDR2 FQNEAQ. The CDR3 spells CASSPRLADNYKQYF. DNA for the CDR3: TGTGCCAGCAGCCCTCGCCTGGCCGACAACTACAAGCAGTACTTC.

The V gene is TRBV5-1, the J gene TRBJ2-7; the match to TRBD2 covers 8 bases. The length of the CDR3 is 14 residues. Germline assignment: CDR1 SGHRS and CDR2 YFSETQ. J lost 4 bases, V lost 0 bases, and 3 bases had no gene match. CDR3 in amino acids: CASSLGTSKYEQYF. The CDR3 DNA follows: TGCGCCAGCAGCTTGGGGACTAGCAAATACGAGCAGTACTTC.

This clonotype has a handful of counts. The chain carries TRBV12-3 or TRBV12-4 and TRBJ2-5, with a weak D call TRBD1 (6 bases). The V gene lost 6 bases and the J gene lost 5 bases, with 25 bases spanning the gap. This CDR3 contains 17 residues. CDR3 DNA: TGTGCCAGCAGAAGTACTCCCGCAGGGGTCCCCAGTGAGACCCAGTACTTC. This codes for CASRSTPAGVPSETQYF.

This clonotype was seen a handful of times. The J gene is TRBJ1-2, the V gene TRBV28; unclear D gene. Per the germline V gene, CDR1 is MDHEN and CDR2 is SYDVKM. This CDR3 is 13 amino acids long. The V gene lost 6 bases and the J gene lost 2 bases, with 10 bases spanning the gap. The CDR3 DNA follows: TGTGCCAGCAGACCGACATCGAACTATGGCTACACCTTC. It translates to CASRPTSNYGYTF.

The J gene is TRBJ1-1, the V gene TRBV29-1; TRBD1 matches at 8 bases. V lost 5 bases and J lost 6; bases outside the gene matches: 5. The CDR3 spans 12 residues. CDR1 is SQVTM, CDR2 ANQGSEA, per germline. Here the CDR3 DNA reads TGCAGCGTTCAGGGGGCGAAATCTGAAGCTTTCTTT. It translates to CSVQGAKSEAFF.

V usage is TRBV6-5 and J usage is TRBJ2-7, with 7 bases fitting TRBD1. This CDR3 contains 13 residues. Unmatched junction bases numbered 6, after V lost 2 bases and J lost 8 bases. The germline CDR1 and CDR2 sequences are MNHEY and SVGAGI. The CDR3 DNA is TGTGCCAGCAGTTACCCCGGGACAGAGCAGCAGTACTTC. The encoded protein is CASSYPGTEQQYF.

The chain uses TRBV7-8 and TRBJ1-1; 8 nucleotides match TRBD1. This CDR3 is built from 14 residues. V shed 7 bases and J 4 bases; nucleotides not matched to a gene: 8. Per the germline V gene, CDR1 is SGHVS and CDR2 is FQNEAQ. CDR3 bases: TGTGCCAGCACCCGACAGGGGACTAGCACTGAAGCTTTCTTT. Residues: CASTRQGTSTEAFF.

V and J are TRBV12-3 or TRBV12-4 and TRBJ2-6; 12 nucleotides agree with TRBD1. CDR3 length: 17 amino acids. J was trimmed by 2 bases and V by 7 bases; bases with no gene match: 6. CDR3 loop: CASNPGQGAAGANVLTF. CDR3 nucleotides: TGTGCCAGCAACCCGGGACAGGGGGCTGCTGGGGCCAACGTCCTGACTTTC.

The chain uses TRBV13 and TRBJ2-3; 13 bases match TRBD2. Germline trimming cut 4 bases from V and 2 bases from J; bases unmatched to any gene: 6. Germline CDR1 is PRHDT and CDR2 is FYEKMQ (reference sequence). The CDR3 extends over 17 amino acids. The CDR3 sequence is CASSSPGLAGNTDTQYF. CDR3 DNA sequence: TGTGCCAGCAGCTCGCCGGGACTAGCGGGGAACACAGATACGCAGTATTTT.

In the case of this clonotype: A much more abundant neighbour one base away suggests this may be a read error. This chain joins TRBV10-2 and TRBJ2-7; D is unresolved. Germline loops: CDR1 WSHSY, CDR2 SAAADI. The CDR3 runs 14 residues. The CDR3 spells CASSVDGSTDEQYF. CDR3 in DNA: TGTGCCAGCAGCGTAGACGGCAGCACCGACGAGCAGTACTTC.